These 22 T cell receptor beta chains originate from one sample sequenced in a study of cytomegalovirus exposure and HLA in healthy donors. The PCR used 60 Vbeta and 13 Jbeta primers. Sequenced by immunoSEQ multiplex PCR; TCRdb stores in-frame clones only, minus some. The table includes 150,000 or so clones, around 74% detected once. Sequencing used PBMCs. The receptor source for this set is a female donor in good health and CMV-seronegative.

This sequence joins TRBV27 and TRBJ2-7; D is uncertain. The CDR3 covers 15 residues. Per the germline V gene, CDR1 is MNHEY and CDR2 is SMNVEV (reference sequence). Deletions cut 6 bases from V and 0 bases from J, with 15 bases between. CDR3 nucleotides: TGTGCCAGCAGCCCCCTACTCCGGAGCTCCTACGAGCAGTACTTC. It specifies CASSPLLRSSYEQYF.

The J gene is TRBJ2-7, the V gene TRBV7-2, with TRBD2 matching 11 bases. Trimming removed 1 base from V and 2 bases from J; junction bases left unmatched: 10. Germline V gene lookup returns CDR1 SGHTA and CDR2 FQGNSA. The CDR3 is 18 amino acids. In DNA form, the CDR3 reads TGTGCCAGCAGCTTAGGTACTAGCGGGAGAACCGTCACCTACGAGCAGTACTTC. Protein product: CASSLGTSGRTVTYEQYF.

The chain uses TRBV10-2 and TRBJ1-1, with D possibly being TRBD1 (6 bases). Germline values: CDR1 WSHSY, CDR2 SAAADI. V was clipped by 4 bases and J by 2 bases, with 20 bases between them. The CDR3 has 17 residues. The CDR3 DNA sequence: TGCGCCAGCAGTGCGGGAATTACAGGGTTAGTAAACACTGAAGCTTTCTTT. It is translated as CASSAGITGLVNTEAFF.

The chain links TRBV5-8 to TRBJ1-2; D is possibly TRBD1 (6 bases). The CDR3 is 16 residues long. The germline V gene has CDR1 SGHTS and CDR2 YDEGEE. Trimming removed 4 bases at V and 3 bases at J, with 19 bases between. In DNA, the CDR3 is TGTGCCAGCAGCCCTCGGAATAGAGGACAGCACTATGGCTACACCTTC. Its protein is CASSPRNRGQHYGYTF.

This chain links TRBV5-1 with TRBJ2-7, with 8 nucleotides matching TRBD2. Germline V CDR1 and CDR2: SGHRS, YFSETQ. Trimming took 4 bases from V and 0 from J; bases not matched to a gene: 6. The CDR3 runs 15 residues. CDR3 region: CASSLAGGGSYEQYF. Here the CDR3 DNA reads TGCGCCAGCAGCCTCGCGGGGGGCGGCTCCTACGAGCAGTACTTC.

This clone was seen only once. DNA for the CDR3: TGTGCCAGCAGCTTAAGTGGGGGGGGCTATGGCTACACCTTC. Protein sequence: CASSLSGGGYGYTF. The rearrangement uses TRBV11-2 and TRBJ1-2; possible D gene TRBD1, 5 bases. V was shortened by 2 bases and J by 4 bases, with 11 bases between the two germline ends. The germline V gene has CDR1 SGHAT and CDR2 FQNNGV. The CDR3 contains 14 residues.

This chain uses TRBV2 with TRBJ2-6; possibly TRBD2 for D (6 bases). Trimming shortened V by 11 bases and J by 0 bases, and 11 bases separated the two germline ends. The CDR3 has 14 amino acids. The germline V gene encodes CDR1 SNHLY and CDR2 FYNNEI. CDR3 coding DNA: TGTGCCGGGGGGAGGCGCTCTGGGGCCAACGTCCTGACTTTC. Encoded protein: CAGGRRSGANVLTF.

The chain carries TRBV7-3 and TRBJ1-1, with D possibly TRBD1 on 5 matching bases. Per germline, CDR1 SGHTA and CDR2 FQGTGA. With 5 bases removed from V and 2 bases from J, the gap between germline ends came to 9 bases. This CDR3 contains 13 residues. The CDR3 coding sequence is TGTGCCAGCAGCGTTCAGGGAAACACTGAAGCTTTCTTT. This translates into CASSVQGNTEAFF.

The chain uses TRBV5-6 and TRBJ2-1, with D maybe TRBD2 (5 bases). This CDR3 contains 16 residues. V was pared by 2 bases and J by 4 bases, with 16 bases between. Germline CDR1 SGHDT, CDR2 YYEEEE. CDR3 amino acids: CASSFRLDWYYNEQFF. CDR3 sequence (DNA): TGTGCCAGCAGCTTCCGCCTGGACTGGTATTACAATGAGCAGTTCTTC. The entire variable domain, with the rest obtained from reference TRBV5-6 and TRBJ2-1, is as follows: DAGVTQSPTHLIKTRGQQVTLRCSPKSGHDTVSWYQQALGQGPQFIFQYYEEEERQRGNFPDRFSGHQFPNYSSELNVNALLLGDSALYLCASSFRLDWYYNEQFFGPGTRLTVL.

Note on this clone: Other DNA sequences in the sample encode the same CDR3. The V gene is TRBV11-3, the J gene TRBJ2-1, with a weak D call TRBD2 (6 bases). CDR1 is SGHNT and CDR2 is YENEEA in the germline V gene. Trimming left V 1 base short and J 0 bases short, with 7 bases between. The CDR3 totals 15 residues. CDR3 nucleotide sequence: TGTGCCAGCAGCTTAGGGAGGGTCTCCTACAATGAGCAGTTCTTC. This sequence encodes CASSLGRVSYNEQFF.

The chain joins TRBV7-2 to TRBJ1-6; TRBD1 matches at 10 bases. The CDR3 has 14 amino acids. The germline gives CDR1 SGHTA, CDR2 FQGNSA. V lost 5 bases to trimming and J lost 9 bases; unmatched junction nucleotides: 4. CDR3 sequence reads: CASSPDRGVSPLHF. The CDR3 DNA follows: TGTGCCAGCAGCCCGGACAGGGGGGTTTCACCCCTCCACTTT. The entire variable domain, with the rest obtained from reference TRBV7-2 and TRBJ1-6, is as follows: GAGVSQSPSNKVTEKGKDVELRCDPISGHTALYWYRQSLGQGLEFLIYFQGNSAPDKSGLPSDRFSAERTGGSVSTLTIQRTQQEDSAVYLCASSPDRGVSPLHFGNGTRLTVT.

The chain carries TRBV7-2 and TRBJ2-2; D perhaps matches TRBD1 (6 bases). The CDR3 totals 14 residues. In germline, CDR1 is SGHTA, CDR2 FQGNSA. Trimming left V 6 bases short and J 1 base short, with 9 bases between. CDR3 amino acids: CASRATGNTGELFF. The CDR3 DNA sequence: TGTGCCAGCAGGGCGACAGGGAACACCGGGGAGCTGTTTTTT. Looking up the rest from reference TRBV7-2 and TRBJ2-2 gives the full variable domain: GAGVSQSPSNKVTEKGKDVELRCDPISGHTALYWYRQSLGQGLEFLIYFQGNSAPDKSGLPSDRFSAERTGGSVSTLTIQRTQQEDSAVYLCASRATGNTGELFFGEGSRLTVL.

The chain links TRBV5-1 to TRBJ1-1; TRBD1 agrees at 11 bases. The CDR3 runs to 15 residues. Germline CDR1 SGHRS, CDR2 YFSETQ. J gave up 5 bases and V 4 bases, and 7 bases lay outside the gene matches. CDR3 sequence reads: CASSVTGTGGTEAFF. The CDR3 DNA follows: TGCGCCAGCAGCGTGACCGGGACAGGGGGGACTGAAGCTTTCTTT.

The V gene is TRBV10-3, the J gene TRBJ1-2; 12 positions agree with TRBD1. Germline trimming cut 0 bases from V and 4 bases from J; bases unmatched to any gene: 15. CDR1 is ENHRY, CDR2 SYGVKD, per germline. This CDR3 has 20 amino acids. The CDR3 sequence: CAISESTASGTGGSFYGYTF. CDR3 DNA: TGTGCCATCAGTGAGTCGACGGCCTCCGGGACAGGGGGCTCTTTCTATGGCTACACCTTC.

The V call is TRBV4-1, the J call TRBJ2-2; 9 bases are a match to TRBD2. V shed 0 bases, J shed 4 bases, and the junction held 6 bases outside the gene matches. Germline V gene sequence: CDR1 MGHRA, CDR2 YSYEKL. This CDR3 is 17 amino acids long. The CDR3 loop reads CASSQDRLAGPTGELFF. CDR3 coding DNA: TGCGCCAGCAGCCAAGATAGGCTAGCGGGACCCACCGGGGAGCTGTTTTTT.

The J gene is TRBJ2-7, the V gene TRBV27; TRBD2 aligns across 9 bases. This CDR3 comprises 14 residues. Germline V lookup: CDR1 MNHEY, CDR2 SMNVEV (reference sequence). Trimming removed 5 bases from V and 5 bases from J; junction bases left unmatched: 7. CDR3 nucleotides: TGTGCCAGCAGTCCCCTTGCGGGAGGGAACGAGCAGTACTTC. Translated, it gives CASSPLAGGNEQYF.

This clone was seen only a few times. This sequence joins TRBV19 and TRBJ1-1; possibly TRBD1 for D (5 bases). The CDR3 consists of 14 residues. Germline V gene lookup returns CDR1 LNHDA and CDR2 SQIVND (reference sequence). Trimming stripped 3 bases from V and 5 bases from J, with 13 bases between. The CDR3 reads CASSMSGKRTEAFF. CDR3 nucleotide sequence: TGTGCCAGTAGTATGTCAGGGAAGAGAACTGAAGCTTTCTTT.

The chain combines TRBV2 with TRBJ1-6; perhaps TRBD1 as D (6 bases). Germline V CDR1 and CDR2: SNHLY, FYNNEI. The CDR3 is 14 amino acids. The V end lost 3 bases, the J end lost 7 bases, and 10 bases lay between the germline ends. DNA for the CDR3: TGTGCCAGCAGTGACCAGGGGAGAAATTCACCCCTCCACTTT. It translates to CASSDQGRNSPLHF.

The V and J genes are TRBV2 and TRBJ2-7, with D tentatively TRBD2 (6 bases). Germline V gene sequence: CDR1 SNHLY, CDR2 FYNNEI. The V gene lost 8 bases and the J gene lost 5 bases, with 13 bases spanning the gap. There are 12 residues in the CDR3. DNA for the CDR3: TGTGCCAGCCGTCCAGGCGGGGACGAGCAGTACTTC. Translating it yields CASRPGGDEQYF.

The V and J genes are TRBV18 and TRBJ1-4, with 11 bases matching TRBD1. Germline CDR1 KGHSH, CDR2 LQKENI. The CDR3 length is 16 residues. V lost 3 bases to trimming and J lost 0 bases; unmatched junction nucleotides: 0. The DNA for the CDR3 is TGTGCCAGCTCACCGGGACAGGGGGCAACTAATGAAAAACTGTTTTTT. The encoded protein is CASSPGQGATNEKLFF.

V and J are TRBV18 and TRBJ1-2; a weak D match, TRBD1 (5 bases). Germline V CDR1 and CDR2: KGHSH, LQKENI. CDR3 size: 13 residues. V lost 5 bases and J 4 bases, leaving 11 bases between the germline ends. Written as DNA, the CDR3 is TGTGCCAGCTCAGCTATCGACAGCTATGGCTACACCTTC. Its protein is CASSAIDSYGYTF.

The chain couples TRBV6-1 to TRBJ1-1; no reliable D call. V lost 4 bases and J 0 bases, leaving 12 bases between the germline ends. CDR3 length: 15 amino acids. The germline CDR1 and CDR2 sequences are MNHNS and SASEGT. CDR3 region: CASSGVGGMNTEAFF. The CDR3 DNA sequence: TGTGCCAGCAGTGGAGTCGGCGGCATGAACACTGAAGCTTTCTTT.